This T cell receptor (beta chain) appears in the sequencing data of a study of blood T cell repertoires in COVID-19. Overall study: Acute-phase and convalescent COVID-19 samples originated in the United States, Italy and Spain.

The CDR3 totals 15 residues. Trimming left V 0 bases short and J 4 bases short, with 12 bases between. Germline-derived CDR1 and CDR2 are KGHSH and LQKENI. Original processing notes: Researchers report that nucleated cell counts were estimated from reference gene primer amplification. The assay was immunoSEQ multiplex PCR, and TCRdb's table has in-frame clones only and misses some. V and J calls and clone size are given by that table; D and trimming were obtained from the DNA. The table shows under 450,000 clones, with over 65% occurring only once. This receptor was identified in a human donor with acute or convalescent COVID-19. The donor label of this sample is uncertain. The J gene is TRBJ1-2, the V gene TRBV18; D ambiguous. Specimen: peripheral blood. The CDR3 DNA reads TGTGCCAGCTCACCACCCTCCGACTCGGGCTATGGCTACACCTTC. It is translated as CASSPPSDSGYGYTF.